The 10 T cell receptor beta chains given below trace back to one sample, sequenced in a study of blood T cell repertoires in COVID-19. TCRdb's copy holds only in-frame clones and misses some; the assay was immunoSEQ multiplex PCR. This table has about 200,000 clones, around four fifths appearing once. The specimen was peripheral blood. The receptors were sampled from a woman over 75 with COVID-19, enrolled during active disease.

This chain links TRBV29-1 with TRBJ1-1, with D possibly matching TRBD1 (5 bases). Germline V gives CDR1 SQVTM, CDR2 ANQGSEA. Trimming removed 3 bases at V and 4 bases at J, with 12 bases between. The CDR3 contains 13 residues. The CDR3 reads CSVEEGTGTEAFF. The DNA for the CDR3 is TGCAGCGTTGAGGAGGGGACCGGCACTGAAGCTTTCTTT.

V usage is TRBV15 and J usage is TRBJ1-2; D unclear. Germline V CDR1 and CDR2: LNHNV, YYDKDF (reference sequence). This CDR3 has 12 residues. V was shortened by 0 bases and J by 4 bases, with 3 bases between the two germline ends. CDR3 nucleotide sequence: TGTGCCACCAGCAGAGACGTCTATGGCTACACCTTC. Protein product: CATSRDVYGYTF.

The chain combines TRBV7-9 with TRBJ2-1; 7 bases fit TRBD1. This CDR3 is 16 amino acids long. With V trimmed by 7 bases and J by 10 bases, 19 bases remained unmatched. CDR1 SEHNR and CDR2 FQNEAQ come from the germline V gene (reference sequence). As DNA, the CDR3 is TGTGCCAGCACCCAGAGTGGGACAGCCACAGCTTGGGAGCAGTTCTTC. Translated, it gives CASTQSGTATAWEQFF. The variable domain in full, completed from reference TRBV7-9 and TRBJ2-1, reads DTGVSQNPRHKITKRGQNVTFRCDPISEHNRLYWYRQTLGQGPEFLTYFQNEAQLEKSRLLSDRFSAERPKGSFSTLEIQRTEQGDSAMYLCASTQSGTATAWEQFFGPGTRLTVL.

The rearrangement uses TRBV28 and TRBJ1-5; 9 bases agree with TRBD1. Germline V gene data show CDR1 as MDHEN and CDR2 as SYDVKM. The CDR3 is made up of 15 amino acids. V dropped 7 bases and J dropped 4; count of bases not matched to a gene: 8. CDR3 bases: TGTGCCAGCACCCGCGGCGGGACAGGGAATCAGCCCCAGCATTTT. This gives the protein CASTRGGTGNQPQHF.

This clone has only one observation. The chain uses TRBV2 and TRBJ2-2, with D tentatively TRBD2 (5 bases). The V end lost 7 bases, the J end lost 0 bases, and 12 bases lay between the germline ends. The CDR3 covers 15 residues. Germline V gene data show CDR1 as SNHLY and CDR2 as FYNNEI. The CDR3 DNA is TGTGCCAGCATTCGTAAGGGAGCGAACACCGGGGAGCTGTTTTTT. Its protein product is CASIRKGANTGELFF.

The rearrangement uses TRBV3-1 (or the pseudogene TRBV3-2) and TRBJ2-1; 13 positions match TRBD2. Germline V lookup: CDR1 LGHDT, CDR2 YNNKEL (reference sequence). V gave up 6 bases and J gave up 0 bases; unmatched junction bases: 8. This CDR3 contains 18 residues. The CDR3 nucleotides read TGTGCCAGCAGAAAGACTAGCGGGGGGAGGAGCTCCTACAATGAGCAGTTCTTC. This encodes CASRKTSGGRSSYNEQFF.

This chain uses TRBV7-9 with TRBJ2-7; D may be TRBD2 (5 bases). CDR1 and CDR2 from the germline V gene are SEHNR and FQNEAQ (reference sequence). CDR3 length: 15 residues. Trimming took 5 bases from V and 1 from J, leaving 15 bases between them. The CDR3 DNA is TGTGCCAGCAGCCGATCTCGACGGGGTTCCTACGAGCAGTACTTC. Amino acids: CASSRSRRGSYEQYF.

The chain links TRBV7-9 to TRBJ1-1, with unresolved D. From germline, CDR1 is SEHNR and CDR2 FQNEAQ (reference sequence). V was shortened by 5 bases and J by 0 bases, with 13 bases between the two germline ends. The CDR3 runs to 15 residues. CDR3 in amino acids: CASSPKQTLNTEAFF. The CDR3 DNA reads TGTGCCAGCAGCCCAAAGCAGACATTGAACACTGAAGCTTTCTTT.

V usage is TRBV7-2 and J usage is TRBJ2-3, with D possibly TRBD2 on 6 matching bases. The length of the CDR3 is 17 residues. Trimming shortened V by 2 bases and J by 1 base, and 16 bases separated the two germline ends. CDR1 and CDR2 (germline): SGHTA, FQGNSA. The CDR3 sequence is CASSLTGRAGRTDTQYF. CDR3 bases: TGTGCCAGCAGCTTAACCGGACGTGCGGGGCGCACAGATACGCAGTATTTT.

The V gene is TRBV28, the J gene TRBJ1-5, with TRBD1 matching 9 bases. V dropped 6 bases and J dropped 7; count of bases not matched to a gene: 10. From germline, CDR1 is MDHEN and CDR2 SYDVKM. The length of the CDR3 is 15 residues. Here the CDR3 reads CASSLGQGFRQPQHF. The CDR3 DNA reads as TGTGCCAGCAGCCTCGGACAGGGGTTCAGACAGCCCCAGCATTTT.